The clone carrying this TCR beta chain was seen a single time. V lost 1 base to trimming and J lost 4 bases; unmatched junction nucleotides: 8. Germline CDR1 is SGHAT and CDR2 is FQDESV (reference sequence). The CDR3 consists of 16 residues. Clones were read by immunoSEQ multiplex PCR, and TCRdb kept only the in-frame ones, dropping some. The sample consists of 60,000 to 75,000 clones, just over 90% of them appearing once. This entry is derived from a study of T cells after somatic rescue of genetic block. This chain joins TRBV11-1 and TRBJ2-5, with 8 bases fitting TRBD2. The sequencing sample was made of peripheral blood mononuclear cells (PBMCs). The sequence was collected from a man aged 35-49 years. CDR3 DNA: TGTGCCAGCAGCTTAGGGTCCGGGGGGGCTGGAGAGACCCAGTACTTC. Protein product: CASSLGSGGAGETQYF.